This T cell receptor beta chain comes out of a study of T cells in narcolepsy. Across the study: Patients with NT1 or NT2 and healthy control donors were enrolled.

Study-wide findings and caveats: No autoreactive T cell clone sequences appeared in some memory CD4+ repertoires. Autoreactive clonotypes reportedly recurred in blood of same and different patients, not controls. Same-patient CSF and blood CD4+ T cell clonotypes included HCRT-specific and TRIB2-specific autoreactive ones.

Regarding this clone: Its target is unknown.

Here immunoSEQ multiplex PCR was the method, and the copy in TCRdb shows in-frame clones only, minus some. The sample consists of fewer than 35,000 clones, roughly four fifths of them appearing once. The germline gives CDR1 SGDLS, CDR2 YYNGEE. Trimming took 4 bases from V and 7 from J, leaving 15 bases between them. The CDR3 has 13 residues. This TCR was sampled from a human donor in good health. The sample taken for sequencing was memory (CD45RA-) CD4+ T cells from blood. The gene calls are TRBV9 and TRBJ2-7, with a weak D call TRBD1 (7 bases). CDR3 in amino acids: CASSTKPGGEQYF. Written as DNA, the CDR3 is TGTGCCAGCAGCACCAAGCCAGGGGGGGAGCAGTACTTC.